This TCR beta chain was observed in a study of identifying expanded T cells in peripheral blood. Points from the study as a whole: About 1.2 clones differed between technical replicates, versus around 15 and 19 over time. Clone count variance between approximately two-week samples rose with total template count.

Germline CDR1 and CDR2: SGHDT and YYEEEE. V lost 1 base, J lost 1 base, and 4 bases stayed unmatched. The CDR3 is 15 residues long. The repertoire was sequenced with immunoSEQ multiplex PCR; TCRdb's copy has only in-frame clones and lacks some. The top ten hold 16% of the sample, which has 90,000 to 120,000 clones, roughly 91% seen once. Healthy donors had no documented immune events, such as infections, while sampled. Points on this clone: Its specificity is not known.

V gene TRBV5-6 combines with J gene TRBJ1-1; TRBD1 aligns across 7 bases. This TCR was sampled from a person between 18 and 75 years old in good health. Specimen: blood. CDR3 sequence: CASSLIRQGNTEAFF. The CDR3 DNA reads as TGTGCCAGCAGCTTGATACGACAGGGGAACACTGAAGCTTTCTTT.